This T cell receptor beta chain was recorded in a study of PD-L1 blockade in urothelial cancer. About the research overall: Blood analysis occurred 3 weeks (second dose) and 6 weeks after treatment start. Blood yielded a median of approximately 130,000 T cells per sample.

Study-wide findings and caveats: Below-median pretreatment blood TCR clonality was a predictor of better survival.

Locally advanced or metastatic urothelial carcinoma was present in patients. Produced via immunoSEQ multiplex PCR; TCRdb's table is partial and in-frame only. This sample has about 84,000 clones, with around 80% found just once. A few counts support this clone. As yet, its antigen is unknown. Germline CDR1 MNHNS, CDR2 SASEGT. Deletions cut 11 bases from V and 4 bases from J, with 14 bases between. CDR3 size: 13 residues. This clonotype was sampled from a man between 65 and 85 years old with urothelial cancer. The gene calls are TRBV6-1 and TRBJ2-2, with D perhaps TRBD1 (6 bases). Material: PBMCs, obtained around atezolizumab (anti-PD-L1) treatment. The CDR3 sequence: CAGQGRGTGELFF. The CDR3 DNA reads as TGTGCCGGCCAGGGCAGGGGCACCGGGGAGCTGTTTTTT.